This T cell receptor beta chain was sequenced in a study of regulatory T cells in long-lasting Graves disease. The time point was: newly diagnosed GD, antithyroid drugs for less than 3 months. RNA isolated from PBMCs was used to make the TCR library. To make TCR beta libraries, researchers used iRepertoire HTBI primers and Arm-PCR of CDR3 regions. TCRdb redid the calling of the multiplex PCR reads with MiXCR, one entry per CDR3 protein. Here the sample spans 500,000 or so distinct CDR3 sequences, about 15% being singletons. This clonotype was observed at least ten times. Trimming removed 7 bases from V and 2 bases from J, with 15 bases in between. CDR3 length: 14 amino acids. Germline V gives CDR1 DFQATT, CDR2 SNEGSKA (reference sequence). The sample was also linked to a second study, of T cells in Graves' hyperthyroidism and ophthalmopathy. From that paper: First-round RT-PCR targeting the TCR CDR3 was performed with the HTBI primer set.

This clonotype originated in a woman between 45 and 60 years old with Graves disease. The chain employs TRBV20-1 and TRBJ2-1; D possibly corresponds to TRBD2 (5 bases). The sequences come from peripheral blood mononuclear cells (PBMCs), collected at new diagnosis, from a patient treated with antithyroid drugs. The CDR3 here is CSVDMGETYNEQFF. DNA for the CDR3: TGCAGTGTAGATATGGGAGAAACCTACAATGAGCAGTTCTTC.